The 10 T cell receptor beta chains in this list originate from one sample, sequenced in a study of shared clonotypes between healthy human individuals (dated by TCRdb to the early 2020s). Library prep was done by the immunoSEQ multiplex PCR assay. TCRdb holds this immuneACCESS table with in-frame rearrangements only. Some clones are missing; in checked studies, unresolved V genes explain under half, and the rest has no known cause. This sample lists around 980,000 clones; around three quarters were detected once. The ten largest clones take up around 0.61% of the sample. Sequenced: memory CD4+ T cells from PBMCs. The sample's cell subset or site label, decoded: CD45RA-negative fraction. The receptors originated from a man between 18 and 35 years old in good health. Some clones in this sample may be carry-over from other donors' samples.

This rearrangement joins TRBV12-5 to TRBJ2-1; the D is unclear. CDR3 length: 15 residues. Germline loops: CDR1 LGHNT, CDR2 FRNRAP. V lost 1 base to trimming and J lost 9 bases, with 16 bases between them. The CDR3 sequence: CASGLGLEQSSEQFF. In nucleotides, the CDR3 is TGTGCTAGTGGTTTGGGGCTAGAACAGAGCAGTGAGCAGTTCTTC. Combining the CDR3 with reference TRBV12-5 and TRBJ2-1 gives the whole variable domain DARVTQTPRHKVTEMGQEVTMRCQPILGHNTVFWYRQTMMQGLELLAYFRNRAPLDDSGMPKDRFSAEMPDATLATLKIQPSEPRDSAVYFCASGLGLEQSSEQFFGPGTRLTVL.

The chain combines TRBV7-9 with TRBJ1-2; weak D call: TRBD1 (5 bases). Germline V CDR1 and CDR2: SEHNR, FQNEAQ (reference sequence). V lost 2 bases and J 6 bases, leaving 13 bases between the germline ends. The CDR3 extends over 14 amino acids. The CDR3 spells CASSLFGGEDGYTF. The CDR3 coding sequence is TGTGCCAGCAGCTTATTCGGGGGTGAGGATGGCTACACCTTC.

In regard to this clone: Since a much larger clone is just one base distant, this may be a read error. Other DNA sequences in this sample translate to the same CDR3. This CDR3 reads CASSSPGQGSYEQYF. DNA of the CDR3: TGTGCCAGCAGTTCCCCGGGACAGGGATCCTACGAGCAGTACTTC. The chain joins TRBV6-5 to TRBJ2-7, with TRBD1 identical over 9 bases. The CDR3 totals 15 residues. J lost 1 base, V lost 4 bases, and 5 bases had no gene match. Germline CDR1 and CDR2: MNHEY and SVGAGI.

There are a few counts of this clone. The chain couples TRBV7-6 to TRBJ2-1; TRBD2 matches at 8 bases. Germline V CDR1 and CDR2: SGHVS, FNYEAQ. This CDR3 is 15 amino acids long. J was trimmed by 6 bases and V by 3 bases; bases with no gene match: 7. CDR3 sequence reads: CASSLRAGGGNEQFF. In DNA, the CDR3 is TGTGCCAGCAGCTTGAGGGCGGGAGGTGGCAATGAGCAGTTCTTC.

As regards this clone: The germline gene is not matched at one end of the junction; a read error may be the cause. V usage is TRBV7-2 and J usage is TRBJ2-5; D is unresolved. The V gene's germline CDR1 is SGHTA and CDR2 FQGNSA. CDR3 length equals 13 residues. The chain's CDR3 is CASSHGSQETQYF. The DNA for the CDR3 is TGCGCCAGCAGCCATGGCAGCCAAGAGACCCAGTACTTC.

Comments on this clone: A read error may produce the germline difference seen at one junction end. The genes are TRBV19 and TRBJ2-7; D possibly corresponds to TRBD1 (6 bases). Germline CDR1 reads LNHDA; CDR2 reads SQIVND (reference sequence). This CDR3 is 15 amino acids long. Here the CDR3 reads CASSIGQGLSYGQYF. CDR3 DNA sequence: TGTGCCAGTAGTATAGGGCAGGGGCTCTCCTACGGGCAGTACTTC.

The CDR3 here is CASTSSGTLHEQYF. CDR3 sequence (DNA): TGTGCCAGCACCTCTTCCGGGACACTGCACGAGCAGTACTTC. J is TRBJ2-7 and V is TRBV28, with a possible D match to TRBD1 (6 bases). V lost 7 bases and J lost 5, with 18 bases in between. The CDR3 has 14 residues. The germline gives CDR1 MDHEN, CDR2 SYDVKM. Variable domain in full (rest from reference TRBV28 and TRBJ2-7): DVKVTQSSRYLVKRTGEKVFLECVQDMDHENMFWYRQDPGLGLRLIYFSYDVKMKEKGDIPEGYSVSREKKERFSLILESASTNQTSMYLCASTSSGTLHEQYFGPGTRLTVT.

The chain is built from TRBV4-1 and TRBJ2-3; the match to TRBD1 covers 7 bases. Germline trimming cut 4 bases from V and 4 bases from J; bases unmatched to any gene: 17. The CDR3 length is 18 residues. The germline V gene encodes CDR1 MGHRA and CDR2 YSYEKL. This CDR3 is CASSPSPTGRGLADTQYF. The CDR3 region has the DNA TGCGCCAGCAGCCCGTCCCCGACAGGGAGAGGGCTCGCAGATACGCAGTATTTT.

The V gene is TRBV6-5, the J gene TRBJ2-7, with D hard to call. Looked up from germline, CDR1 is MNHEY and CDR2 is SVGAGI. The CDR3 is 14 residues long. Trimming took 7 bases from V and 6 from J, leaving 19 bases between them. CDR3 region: CASKPRPLFREQYF. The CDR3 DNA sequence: TGTGCCAGCAAGCCCCGACCTCTATTCCGCGAGCAGTACTTC.

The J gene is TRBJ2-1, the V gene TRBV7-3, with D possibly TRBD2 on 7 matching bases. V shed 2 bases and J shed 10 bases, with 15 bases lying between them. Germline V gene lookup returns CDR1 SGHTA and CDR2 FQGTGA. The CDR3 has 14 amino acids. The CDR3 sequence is CASSLPGGRGEQFF. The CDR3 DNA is TGTGCCAGCAGCTTACCCGGGGGGCGCGGGGAGCAGTTCTTC.